Reported below is one T cell receptor beta chain. Possible read error: a much larger clone is one base away. This CDR3 is missing its conserved last phenylalanine or tryptophan, likely due to a read error. These data come from a study of molecular identifiers for immune sequencing clone quantification. The length of the CDR3 is 14 residues. Trimming left V 0 bases short and J 5 bases short, with 11 bases between. CDR1 is SEHNR and CDR2 is FQNEAQ in the germline V gene (reference sequence). TCRdb used MiXCR to reprocess the PCR reads, holding one entry per CDR3 protein. The table has approximately 59,000 distinct CDR3 sequences, 18% seen once. Naive CD8 T cells were picked out by sorting for CD8+CD4-CCR7+CD45RA+.

The sequenced material came from naive CD8+ T cells from blood, with Jurkat cell RNA spiked in. As to subset: FACS-sorted CD8+CD4-CCR7+CD45RA+ naive T cells. V and J are TRBV7-9 and TRBJ2-7; D not resolved. The TCR was taken from a human donor in good health. Some libraries in this study had Jurkat cell RNA spiked in. Here the CDR3 reads CASSLASIFNEQYL. CDR3 bases: TGTGCCAGCAGCTTAGCGTCTATATTCAACGAGCAGTACCTC.